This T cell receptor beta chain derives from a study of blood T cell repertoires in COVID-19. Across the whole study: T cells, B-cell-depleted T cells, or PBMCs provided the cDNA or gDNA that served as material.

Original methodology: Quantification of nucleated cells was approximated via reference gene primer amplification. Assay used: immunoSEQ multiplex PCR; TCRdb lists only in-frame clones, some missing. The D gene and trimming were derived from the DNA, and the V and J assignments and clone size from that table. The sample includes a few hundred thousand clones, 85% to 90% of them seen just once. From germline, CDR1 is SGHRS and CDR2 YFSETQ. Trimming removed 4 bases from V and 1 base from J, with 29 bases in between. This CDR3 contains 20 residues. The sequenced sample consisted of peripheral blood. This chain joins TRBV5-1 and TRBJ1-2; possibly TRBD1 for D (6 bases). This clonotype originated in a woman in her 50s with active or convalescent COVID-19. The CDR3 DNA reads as TGCGCCAGCAGCGGTCTGGGTTCGCCGGGACACCCGGCGGGTAACTATGGCTACACCTTC. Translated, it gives CASSGLGSPGHPAGNYGYTF.